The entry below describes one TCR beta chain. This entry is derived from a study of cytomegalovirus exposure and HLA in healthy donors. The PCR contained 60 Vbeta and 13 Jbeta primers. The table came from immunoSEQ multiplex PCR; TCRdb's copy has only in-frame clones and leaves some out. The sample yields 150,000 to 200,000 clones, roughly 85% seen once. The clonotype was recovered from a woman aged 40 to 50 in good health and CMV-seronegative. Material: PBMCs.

The CDR3 sequence is CASSLPGTSGSSEQYF. The CDR3 DNA follows: TGTGCCAGCTCACTACCCGGGACTAGCGGGAGTTCCGAGCAGTACTTC. This chain joins TRBV18 and TRBJ2-7; TRBD2 agrees at 14 bases. The CDR3 covers 16 residues. Germline CDR1 KGHSH, CDR2 LQKENI. The V and J ends lost 4 bases and 6 bases, in that order; junction bases with no gene match: 8.